This T cell receptor beta chain was found in a study of identical twins. Findings of the study overall: Partial confounding of zero-insertion analyses by invariant MAIT and iNKT cells was possible. With beta out-of-frame sequences, excess sharing by twins was weaker.

CDR3 length: 16 residues. The V gene end was trimmed by 4 bases and the J gene end by 4 bases; junction bases not matched to a gene: 12. Germline V gives CDR1 DFQATT, CDR2 SNEGSKA (reference sequence). This clonotype was counted at least ten times. Its target is unknown. TCRdb fed the 5' RACE reads into MiXCR, producing one record per CDR3 protein. The table records 100,000 or so distinct CDR3 sequences, under 6.5% of them present only once. The rearrangement uses TRBV20-1 and TRBJ2-1, with 8 bases that match TRBD2. Sequenced: memory T cells sorted from blood. The TCR was taken from a woman between 45 and 60 years old in good health. CDR3 region: CSATRSRGGSYNEQFF. DNA of the CDR3: TGCAGTGCTACCCGCAGCCGGGGGGGATCTTACAATGAGCAGTTCTTC.